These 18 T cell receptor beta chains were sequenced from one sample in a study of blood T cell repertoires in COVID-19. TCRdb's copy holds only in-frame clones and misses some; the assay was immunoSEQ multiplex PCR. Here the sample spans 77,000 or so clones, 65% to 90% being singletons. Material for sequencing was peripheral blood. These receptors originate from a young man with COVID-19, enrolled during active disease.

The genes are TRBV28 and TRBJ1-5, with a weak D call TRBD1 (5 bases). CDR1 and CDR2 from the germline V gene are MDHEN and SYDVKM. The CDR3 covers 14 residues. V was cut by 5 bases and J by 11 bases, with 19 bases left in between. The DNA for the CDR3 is TGTGCCAGCAGTCCCGGGGGTGTATTTGAGGCCCAGCATTTT. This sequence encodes CASSPGGVFEAQHF. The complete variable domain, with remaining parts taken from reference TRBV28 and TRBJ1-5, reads DVKVTQSSRYLVKRTGEKVFLECVQDMDHENMFWYRQDPGLGLRLIYFSYDVKMKEKGDIPEGYSVSREKKERFSLILESASTNQTSMYLCASSPGGVFEAQHFGDGTRLSIL.

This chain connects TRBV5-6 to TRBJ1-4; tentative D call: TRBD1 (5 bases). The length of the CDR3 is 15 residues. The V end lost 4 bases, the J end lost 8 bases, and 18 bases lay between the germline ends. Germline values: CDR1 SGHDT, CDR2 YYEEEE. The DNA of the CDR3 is TGTGCCAGCAGCCGTGGCGGGGAAGGGGACGAAAAACTGTTTTTT. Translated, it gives CASSRGGEGDEKLFF.

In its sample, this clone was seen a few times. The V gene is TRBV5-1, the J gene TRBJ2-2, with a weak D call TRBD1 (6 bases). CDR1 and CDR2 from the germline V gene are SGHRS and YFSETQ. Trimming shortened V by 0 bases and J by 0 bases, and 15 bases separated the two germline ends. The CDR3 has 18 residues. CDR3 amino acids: CASSLEGPGQTNTGELFF. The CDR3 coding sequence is TGCGCCAGCAGCTTGGAAGGACCGGGACAAACGAACACCGGGGAGCTGTTTTTT.

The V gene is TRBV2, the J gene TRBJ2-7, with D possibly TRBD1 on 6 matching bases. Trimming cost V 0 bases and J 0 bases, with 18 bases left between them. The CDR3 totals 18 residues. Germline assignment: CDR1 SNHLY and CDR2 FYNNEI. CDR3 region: CASSEADRRAASSYEQYF. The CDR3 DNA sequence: TGTGCCAGCAGTGAAGCCGACAGGCGGGCGGCCAGCTCCTACGAGCAGTACTTC.

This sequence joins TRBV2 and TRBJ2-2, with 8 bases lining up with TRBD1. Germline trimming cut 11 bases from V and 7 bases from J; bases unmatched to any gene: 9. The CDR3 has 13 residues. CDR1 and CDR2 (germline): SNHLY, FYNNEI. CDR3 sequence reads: CAGRTGRNGELFF. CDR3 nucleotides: TGTGCCGGAAGGACAGGGAGGAACGGGGAGCTGTTTTTT.

The chain's CDR3 is CASSPGGSRYNEQFF. The CDR3 DNA is TGTGCCAGCAGCCCTGGCGGGAGTAGGTACAATGAGCAGTTCTTC. The chain combines TRBV4-2 with TRBJ2-1, with TRBD2 matching over 7 bases. V trimming: 4 bases; J trimming: 4 bases; junction bases outside the gene matches: 7. Germline CDR1 and CDR2: LGHNA and YNFKEQ. The CDR3 is 15 residues long.

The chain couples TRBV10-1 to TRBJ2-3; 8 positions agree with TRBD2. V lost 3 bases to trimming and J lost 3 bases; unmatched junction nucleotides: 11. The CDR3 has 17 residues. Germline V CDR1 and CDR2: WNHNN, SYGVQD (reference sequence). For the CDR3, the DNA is TGCGCCAGCAGTGAATTTGTTGGGACTAGGGGGACAGATACGCAGTATTTT. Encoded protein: CASSEFVGTRGTDTQYF.

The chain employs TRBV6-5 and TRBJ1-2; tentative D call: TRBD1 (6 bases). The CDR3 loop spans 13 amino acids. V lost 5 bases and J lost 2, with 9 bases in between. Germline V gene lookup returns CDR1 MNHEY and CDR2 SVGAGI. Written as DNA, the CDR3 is TGTGCCAGCAGTCAAACAGGGAACTATGGCTACACCTTC. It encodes CASSQTGNYGYTF.

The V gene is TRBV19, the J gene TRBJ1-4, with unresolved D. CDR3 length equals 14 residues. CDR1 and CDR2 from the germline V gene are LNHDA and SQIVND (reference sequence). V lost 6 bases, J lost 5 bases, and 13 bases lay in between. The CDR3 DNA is TGTGCCAGTAGAACCTCCCGCAGGAATGAAAAACTGTTTTTT. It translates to CASRTSRRNEKLFF.

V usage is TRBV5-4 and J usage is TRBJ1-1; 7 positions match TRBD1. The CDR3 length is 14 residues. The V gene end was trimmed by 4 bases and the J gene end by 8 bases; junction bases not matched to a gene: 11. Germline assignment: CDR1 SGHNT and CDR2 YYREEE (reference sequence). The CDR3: CASSPGTASKEAFF. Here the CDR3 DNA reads TGTGCCAGCAGCCCCGGGACAGCGAGTAAGGAAGCTTTCTTT.

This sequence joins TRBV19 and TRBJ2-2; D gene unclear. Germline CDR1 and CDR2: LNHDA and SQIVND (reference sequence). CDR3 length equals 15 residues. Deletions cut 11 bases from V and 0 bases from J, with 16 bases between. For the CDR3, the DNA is TGTGCCTTAAAGTCCGGCGGCGCGAACACCGGGGAGCTGTTTTTT. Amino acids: CALKSGGANTGELFF.

CDR3 nucleotides: TGTGCCAGCAGTCGCATCTCGGAAGAGACCCAGTACTTC. This sequence encodes CASSRISEETQYF. The chain has TRBV28 and TRBJ2-5; D not resolved. Trimming removed 5 bases from V and 3 bases from J, with 10 bases in between. The CDR3 sequence is 13 residues long. The germline V gene has CDR1 MDHEN and CDR2 SYDVKM.

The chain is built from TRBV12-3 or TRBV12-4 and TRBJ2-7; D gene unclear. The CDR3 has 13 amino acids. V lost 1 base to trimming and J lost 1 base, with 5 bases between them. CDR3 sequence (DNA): TGTGCCAGCAGTTTAGAGCTTTCCTACGAGCAGTACTTC. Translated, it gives CASSLELSYEQYF.

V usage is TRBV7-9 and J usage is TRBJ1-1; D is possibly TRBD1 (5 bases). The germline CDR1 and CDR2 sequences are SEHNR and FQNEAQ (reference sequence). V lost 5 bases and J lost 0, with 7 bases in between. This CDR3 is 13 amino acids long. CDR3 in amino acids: CASSLDMNTEAFF. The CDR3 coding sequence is TGTGCCAGCAGCCTGGACATGAACACTGAAGCTTTCTTT.

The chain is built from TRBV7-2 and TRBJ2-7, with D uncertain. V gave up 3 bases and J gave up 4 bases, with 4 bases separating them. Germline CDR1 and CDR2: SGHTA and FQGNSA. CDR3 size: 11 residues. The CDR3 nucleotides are TGTGCCAGCAGCTTGGAGTACGAGCAGTACTTC. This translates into CASSLEYEQYF.

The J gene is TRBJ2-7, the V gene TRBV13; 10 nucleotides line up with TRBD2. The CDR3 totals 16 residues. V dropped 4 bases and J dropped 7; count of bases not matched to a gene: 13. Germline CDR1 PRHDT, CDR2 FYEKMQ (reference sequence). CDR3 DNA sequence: TGTGCCAGCAGCTCCCTTGTAGCGGGAGGCCAGGGAGAGCAGTACTTC. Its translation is CASSSLVAGGQGEQYF.

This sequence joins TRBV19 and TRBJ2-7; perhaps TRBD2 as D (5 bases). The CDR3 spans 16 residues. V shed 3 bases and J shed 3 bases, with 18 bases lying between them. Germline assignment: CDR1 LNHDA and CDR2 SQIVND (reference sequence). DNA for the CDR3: TGTGCCAGTAGTATTTATCCGGGAAGCCTCGGCTACGAGCAGTACTTC. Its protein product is CASSIYPGSLGYEQYF.

This CDR3 reads CASSLGLAGEGTGELFF. CDR3 in DNA: TGTGCCAGCAGCTTAGGCCTAGCGGGAGAAGGGACCGGGGAGCTGTTTTTT. The gene calls are TRBV13 and TRBJ2-2, with TRBD2 matching 10 bases. The CDR3 is made up of 17 amino acids. Trimming removed 0 bases from V and 5 bases from J; junction bases left unmatched: 6. Germline lookup yields CDR1 PRHDT and CDR2 FYEKMQ (reference sequence).